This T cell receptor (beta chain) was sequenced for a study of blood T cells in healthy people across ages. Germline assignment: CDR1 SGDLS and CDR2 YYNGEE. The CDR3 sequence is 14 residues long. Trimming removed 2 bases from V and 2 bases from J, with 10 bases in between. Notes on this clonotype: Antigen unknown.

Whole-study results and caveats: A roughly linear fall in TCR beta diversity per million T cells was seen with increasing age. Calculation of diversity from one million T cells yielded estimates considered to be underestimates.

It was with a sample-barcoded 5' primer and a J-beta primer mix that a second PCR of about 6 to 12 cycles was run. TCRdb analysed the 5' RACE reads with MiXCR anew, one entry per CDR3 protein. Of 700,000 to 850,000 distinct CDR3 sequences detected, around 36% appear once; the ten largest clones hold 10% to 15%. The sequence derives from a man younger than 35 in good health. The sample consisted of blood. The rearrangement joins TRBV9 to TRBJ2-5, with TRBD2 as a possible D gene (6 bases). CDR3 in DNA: TGTGCCAGCAGCGTGGGGGACTTTCAAGAGACCCAGTACTTC. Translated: CASSVGDFQETQYF.